These T cell receptor beta chains were read from a single sample in a study of cytomegalovirus exposure and HLA in healthy donors. Libraries were prepared by immunoSEQ multiplex PCR; TCRdb keeps only in-frame clonotypes and omits some of them. There are about 160,000 clones in the sample; about 85% occur only once, and 1% lies in the top ten. Specimen: PBMCs. These receptors were collected from a boy younger than 10 in good health and CMV-seronegative. CDR3s leave out the opening cysteine and the closing phenylalanine or tryptophan. Fields, in order: CDR3 protein, J gene, V gene.

CDR3: ASSQEVIGGYT
J: TRBJ1-2
V: TRBV19

CDR3: ASSWGGTAYEQY
J: TRBJ2-7
V: TRBV5-1

CDR3: ASSPDGGADTQY
J: TRBJ2-3
V: TRBV5-6

CDR3: ASSRTGQGSYEQY
J: TRBJ2-7
V: TRBV6-5

CDR3: ASRPTSGGAYEQF
J: TRBJ2-1
V: TRBV27

CDR3: ASSVTGSSAGELF
J: TRBJ2-2
V: TRBV9

CDR3: AWIAGHSGNTIY
J: TRBJ1-3
V: TRBV30

CDR3: ASSSGTIHEQF
J: TRBJ2-1
V: TRBV2

CDR3: ASSLEPAGHPPYGYT
J: TRBJ1-2
V: TRBV5-4

CDR3: ASSLIQRETQY
J: TRBJ2-5
V: TRBV5-5

CDR3: ASSVATGNYPGLAGFYEQY
J: TRBJ2-7
V: TRBV21-1

CDR3: ASNLGQGGYGYT
J: TRBJ1-2
V: TRBV5-1

CDR3: AISDPGEFIYGYT
J: TRBJ1-2
V: TRBV10-3

CDR3: ASSQTGSGNTIY
J: TRBJ1-3
V: TRBV6-6

CDR3: ASSQLAGAAGELF
J: TRBJ2-2
V: TRBV4-1

CDR3: ASSGGGPTYGYT
J: TRBJ1-2
V: TRBV28

CDR3: ANSGTSGATYEQY
J: TRBJ2-7
V: TRBV27

CDR3: AWSQPGLRAF
J: TRBJ1-1
V: TRBV30

CDR3: ASSQVGTANGYT
J: TRBJ1-2
V: TRBV4-1

CDR3: ASPSGEHEQY
J: TRBJ2-7
V: TRBV5-8

CDR3: ATSRVGTSDTQY
J: TRBJ2-3
V: TRBV15

CDR3: ASSAAGNEAF
J: TRBJ1-1
V: TRBV9

CDR3: ASTSPYSGTGELF
J: TRBJ2-2
V: TRBV6-5

CDR3: SVGFAGDYGYT
J: TRBJ1-2
V: TRBV29-1

CDR3: ASSLNEGAGLKLF
J: TRBJ1-4
V: TRBV11-2

CDR3: ASSGGTSRDTQY
J: TRBJ2-3
V: TRBV10-1

CDR3: ASSPGTGANEQF
J: TRBJ2-1
V: TRBV7-3

CDR3: ASSPATVSGNTIY
J: TRBJ1-3
V: TRBV28

CDR3: ASIGGGARAYGYT
J: TRBJ1-2
V: TRBV6-1

CDR3: ASSSSPSGGDYNEQF
J: TRBJ2-1
V: TRBV5-1

CDR3: ASSDNEGRGFGGYT
J: TRBJ1-2
V: TRBV28

CDR3: ASSWTSGADYGYT
J: TRBJ1-2
V: TRBV5-1

CDR3: ASSLSAGGRYEQF
J: TRBJ2-1
V: TRBV27

CDR3: ATSRDLAGENEQF
J: TRBJ2-1
V: TRBV15

CDR3: ASSGTGGGYGYT
J: TRBJ1-2
V: TRBV28

CDR3: ASSLIGTGVSNYGYT
J: TRBJ1-2
V: TRBV7-8

CDR3: ASHNSGGRFDGYT
J: TRBJ1-2
V: TRBV19

CDR3: ASSSTSGLSDTQY
J: TRBJ2-3
V: TRBV11-2

CDR3: ASSYRRAAGGELF
J: TRBJ2-2
V: TRBV6-5

CDR3: ASSSRRGETEAF
J: TRBJ1-1
V: TRBV28

CDR3: ASNMGGSEGGIYGYT
J: TRBJ1-2
V: TRBV19

CDR3: ASSPDAGANYGYT
J: TRBJ1-2
V: TRBV2

CDR3: ASRHQGTTEAF
J: TRBJ1-1
V: TRBV28

CDR3: ASSYPPRQDRETQY
J: TRBJ2-5
V: TRBV28

CDR3: ASSLRGQYNQPQH
J: TRBJ1-5
V: TRBV27

CDR3: ASSWTGLYGGYT
J: TRBJ1-2
V: TRBV5-6

CDR3: ASRLDSDRTRY
J: TRBJ2-5
V: TRBV28

CDR3: ASSLAAGGDTQY
J: TRBJ2-3
V: TRBV7-2

CDR3: ATSREGDRQGNYGYT
J: TRBJ1-2
V: TRBV15

CDR3: ASSQEGGSSYNEQF
J: TRBJ2-1
V: TRBV4-1

CDR3: ASSYSGRVEETQY
J: TRBJ2-5
V: TRBV6-6

CDR3: ASSLRGGQGDTQY
J: TRBJ2-3
V: TRBV5-1

CDR3: ASSEASYGYT
J: TRBJ1-2
V: TRBV2

CDR3: ASRLGGGGQPQH
J: TRBJ1-5
V: TRBV28

CDR3: ASSASGQANEKLF
J: TRBJ1-4
V: TRBV9

CDR3: ASSAEIQGRRLF
J: TRBJ2-2
V: TRBV6-1

CDR3: ASSDVGQHTGELF
J: TRBJ2-2
V: TRBV25-1

CDR3: ASSAPGQGVYGYT
J: TRBJ1-2
V: TRBV5-1

CDR3: ASSYNSGDTQY
J: TRBJ2-3
V: TRBV6-5